What follows is one T cell receptor beta chain and its context. No antigen is known for it. These data belong to a study of vaccination and CD4 T cells after COVID-19. Sequencing of the DNA from cultured CD4+ T cells was carried out with the Oncomine TCR Beta short-read assay. TCRdb re-analysed the PCR reads in MiXCR, keeping a single row per CDR3 protein. The sample holds about 15,000 distinct CDR3 sequences, roughly 61% seen once. Germline CDR1 reads MNHEY; CDR2 reads SMNVEV (reference sequence). V was clipped by 3 bases and J by 7 bases, with 10 bases between them. There are 14 residues in the CDR3. Stated treatment: roughly 10-day PBMC culture with coronavirus spike peptide pools or control peptides (ViraFEST assay).

This clonotype was obtained from a human donor who had recovered from COVID-19. Sequenced: CD4+ T cells from blood, cultured in vitro. V gene TRBV27 combines with J gene TRBJ1-6, with D perhaps matching TRBD1 (6 bases). CDR3 coding DNA: TGTGCCAGCAGTTTGGAGACAGGAAATTCACCCCTCCACTTT. Its protein product is CASSLETGNSPLHF.